The 26 T cell receptor beta chains reported below all come from one sample, sequenced in a study of post-analysis software for immune sequencing data. Study-level points and caveats: Comparison of patients with controls showed five TRBV segments more frequent in patients, TRBV5-6, TRBV5-1 and TRBV20-1 among them.

Unique molecular identifiers featured in each of the TCR beta cDNA libraries. MiXCR, applied by TCRdb to the PCR reads, yields one record per CDR3 protein. This table has approximately 570,000 distinct CDR3 sequences, around 47% appearing once. No antigen has been identified for these receptors. The sample consisted of blood. These receptors originate from a girl aged 10 to 17 with multiple sclerosis.

A few counts support this clonotype. V and J are TRBV9 and TRBJ2-5, with TRBD1 matching 7 bases. Per germline, CDR1 SGDLS and CDR2 YYNGEE. V gave up 0 bases and J gave up 4 bases; unmatched junction bases: 3. This CDR3 is 14 amino acids long. The CDR3 coding sequence is TGTGCCAGCAGCGTAGAGACAGGGCTAGAGACCCAGTACTTC. Its protein product is CASSVETGLETQYF.

This clonotype was observed a handful of times. The chain joins TRBV20-1 to TRBJ2-7; no firm D call. Trimming took 6 bases from V and 1 from J, leaving 13 bases between them. Germline V gene lookup returns CDR1 DFQATT and CDR2 SNEGSKA (reference sequence). CDR3 size: 13 residues. CDR3 nucleotides: TGCAGTGCCGCCCTGGGTAGATCCTACGAGCAGTACTTC. As protein: CSAALGRSYEQYF.

The count of this clonotype is one. The chain recombines TRBV7-9 with TRBJ2-1; D remains ambiguous. CDR3 size: 15 residues. V lost 2 bases and J lost 6, with 14 bases in between. Germline V gives CDR1 SEHNR, CDR2 FQNEAQ (reference sequence). The CDR3 coding sequence is TGTGCCAGCAGCTTACCCCTCCTACGGATCAATGAGCAGTTCTTC. It translates to CASSLPLLRINEQFF.

J is TRBJ2-7 and V is TRBV12-3 or TRBV12-4; the D is unclear. V lost 4 bases and J lost 2, with 18 bases in between. This CDR3 is built from 16 residues. In DNA, the CDR3 is TGTGCCAGCAGTTCCCCCTTAACACGGTTACCCTACGAGCAGTACTTC. Translating it yields CASSSPLTRLPYEQYF.

This clonotype showed up just a few times. The chain couples TRBV5-1 to TRBJ2-1; 8 bases agree with TRBD2. Germline assignment: CDR1 SGHRS and CDR2 YFSETQ. V lost 4 bases and J lost 10; bases outside the gene matches: 7. This CDR3 region has 13 residues. CDR3 sequence reads: CASSQGLANEQFF. Here the CDR3 DNA reads TGCGCCAGCAGCCAAGGACTAGCAAACGAGCAGTTCTTC.

The gene calls are TRBV11-2 and TRBJ2-1; the D gene is possibly TRBD2 (6 bases). V was clipped by 7 bases and J by 0 bases, with 13 bases between them. Germline V gene data show CDR1 as SGHAT and CDR2 as FQNNGV. This CDR3 comprises 15 residues. The CDR3 loop is CASTGDGSSYNEQFF. The CDR3 bases are TGTGCCAGCACGGGCGACGGGAGCTCCTACAATGAGCAGTTCTTC.

This clonotype is a singleton in its sample. This chain uses TRBV5-1 with TRBJ2-1; D is uncertain. V gave up 7 bases and J gave up 5 bases, with 10 bases separating them. Germline lookup yields CDR1 SGHRS and CDR2 YFSETQ. This CDR3 region has 12 residues. The CDR3 DNA is TGCGCCAGCTCGCAAGGGCACAATGAGCAGTTCTTC. It is translated as CASSQGHNEQFF. Full variable domain (missing parts from reference TRBV5-1 and TRBJ2-1): KAGVTQTPRYLIKTRGQQVTLSCSPISGHRSVSWYQQTPGQGLQFLFEYFSETQRNKGNFPGRFSGRQFSNSRSEMNVSTLELGDSALYLCASSQGHNEQFFGPGTRLTVL.

The chain couples TRBV5-5 to TRBJ2-5; 9 bases align to TRBD2. The CDR3 runs to 16 residues. The germline V gene encodes CDR1 SGHKS and CDR2 YYEKEE (reference sequence). The J segment lost 4 bases and the V segment lost 1 base, leaving 8 bases of the junction unmatched. CDR3 amino acids: CASSLKIAGVRETQYF. The CDR3 nucleotides are TGTGCCAGCAGCTTGAAGATAGCGGGAGTCCGAGAGACCCAGTACTTC.

The rearrangement links TRBV27 to TRBJ2-1; 12 positions agree with TRBD1. Looked up from germline, CDR1 is MNHEY and CDR2 is SMNVEV (reference sequence). The CDR3 runs to 15 residues. V was pared by 6 bases and J by 9 bases, with 9 bases of the junction left unmatched. CDR3 amino acids: CASRPAGTGGTEQFF. The CDR3 DNA reads TGTGCCAGCAGACCCGCCGGGACAGGGGGCACTGAGCAGTTCTTC.

This chain joins TRBV4-2 and TRBJ2-1; D is unresolved. The CDR3 totals 14 residues. Trimming stripped 2 bases from V and 10 bases from J, with 15 bases between. Germline lookup yields CDR1 LGHNA and CDR2 YNFKEQ. The CDR3 coding sequence is TGTGCCAGCAGCCAATCCCCGTCTGATAACGAGCAGTTCTTC. Its translation: CASSQSPSDNEQFF.

This clonotype was seen a few times. The chain links TRBV2 to TRBJ2-5; tentatively, D is TRBD2 (5 bases). There are 12 residues in the CDR3. Germline loops: CDR1 SNHLY, CDR2 FYNNEI. Trimming took off 8 bases at V and 5 bases at J, with 12 bases between the two ends. The CDR3 bases are TGTGCCAGCGCGGGCCTGGAGGAGACCCAGTACTTC. Translated, it gives CASAGLEETQYF.

The table lists this clonotype with a few counts. V and J are TRBV20-1 and TRBJ2-7; 8 bases are shared with TRBD1. Germline-derived CDR1 and CDR2 are DFQATT and SNEGSKA (reference sequence). This CDR3 region has 13 residues. V was pared by 1 base and J by 4 bases, with 3 bases of the junction left unmatched. In nucleotides, the CDR3 is TGCAGTGCTAGAGCAGACAGGGGATACGAGCAGTACTTC. This gives the protein CSARADRGYEQYF.

Concerning this clonotype: This may come from a read error, since a much larger clone is one base off. V and J are TRBV4-2 and TRBJ2-5; TRBD1 matches 10 bases. The better agreement between TRBJ2-7 and the DNA end casts doubt on the J call. The germline gives CDR1 LGHNA, CDR2 YNFKEQ. The CDR3 consists of 12 residues. CDR3: CASNRTGGEQYF. CDR3 nucleotide sequence: TGTGCCAGCAACCGGACAGGGGGCGAGCAGTACTTC.

Details on this clonotype: The junction and the germline gene differ at one end; a read error may be behind it. CDR3 region: CASSSRTGYNYNERFF. The CDR3 region has the DNA TGTGCCAGCAGCTCCCGGACAGGATATAACTACAATGAGCGGTTCTTC. The rearrangement links TRBV7-2 to TRBJ2-1, with 7 nucleotides matching TRBD1. There are 16 residues in the CDR3. Looked up from germline, CDR1 is SGHTA and CDR2 is FQGNSA.

This clonotype was observed a handful of times. The chain links TRBV6-6 to TRBJ1-2; TRBD1 aligns across 10 bases. Germline loops: CDR1 MNHNY, CDR2 SVGAGI (reference sequence). CDR3 length equals 15 residues. The junction had 7 bases not matched to a gene; V was cut back by 3 bases and J by 6 bases. CDR3 residues: CASSYQDRGDNGYTF. For the CDR3, the DNA is TGTGCCAGCAGTTATCAGGACAGGGGGGATAATGGCTACACCTTC.

Ten or more counts support this clonotype. The chain carries TRBV20-1 and TRBJ1-1; D is uncertain. The CDR3 runs 14 residues. Germline assignment: CDR1 DFQATT and CDR2 SNEGSKA (reference sequence). The V end lost 3 bases, the J end lost 2 bases, and 13 bases lay between the germline ends. CDR3 DNA: TGCAGTGCTAGTGTCGTCGCAGACAACACTGAAGCTTTCTTT. Translation: CSASVVADNTEAFF.

This clonotype was seen only a few times. This rearrangement joins TRBV29-1 to TRBJ2-7, with 7 bases identical to TRBD2. The CDR3 contains 13 residues. After removal of 4 bases from V and 3 bases from J, the junction contained 6 bases not matched to a gene. From germline, CDR1 is SQVTM and CDR2 ANQGSEA. This CDR3 is CSVAREINYEQYF. In DNA form, the CDR3 reads TGCAGCGTTGCGCGGGAGATAAACTACGAGCAGTACTTC.

This clonotype has more than one count but fewer than ten. This chain joins TRBV5-1 and TRBJ2-7; 12 bases fit TRBD2. Trimming at V came to 6 bases and at J to 3 bases, leaving 4 bases not matched to a gene. The germline gives CDR1 SGHRS, CDR2 YFSETQ. This CDR3 is 14 amino acids long. The DNA for the CDR3 is TGCGCCAGCACGCTAGCGGGAGGGGACTACGAGCAGTACTTC. It specifies CASTLAGGDYEQYF.

In this sample, this clonotype turned up a few times. The chain has TRBV7-9 and TRBJ2-6; 9 bases fit TRBD1. Per the germline V gene, CDR1 is SEHNR and CDR2 is FQNEAQ (reference sequence). The J segment lost 0 bases and the V segment lost 2 bases, leaving 8 bases of the junction unmatched. CDR3 length: 19 residues. CDR3 sequence (DNA): TGTGCCAGCAGCTTAAGGGCGGGACAGGGCTTCTCTGGGGCCAACGTCCTGACTTTC. Residues: CASSLRAGQGFSGANVLTF.

The gene calls are TRBV6-2 or TRBV6-3 and TRBJ2-1; 14 bases map to TRBD2. Germline V gives CDR1 MNHEY, CDR2 SVGEGT. CDR3 length: 17 residues. Trimming cost V 4 bases and J 8 bases; bases outside gene matches: 10. In DNA, the CDR3 is TGTGCCAGCAGTTCCGCCTCGGGACTAGCGGGGGTCTATGAGCAGTTCTTC. Encoded protein: CASSSASGLAGVYEQFF.

V usage is TRBV12-3 or TRBV12-4 and J usage is TRBJ2-3; D uncertain. The CDR3 has 14 residues. V lost 3 bases and J 0 bases, leaving 7 bases between the germline ends. The CDR3 bases are TGTGCCAGCAGTTTCTCCTGGAGCACAGATACGCAGTATTTT. This sequence encodes CASSFSWSTDTQYF.

The chain recombines TRBV6-5 with TRBJ1-1; D call uncertain. This CDR3 is built from 15 residues. Per germline, CDR1 MNHEY and CDR2 SVGAGI. With 5 bases removed from V and 3 bases from J, the gap between germline ends came to 16 bases. The CDR3 nucleotides are TGTGCCAGCAGTAACCGTGACGACGGGTACACTGAAGCTTTCTTT. The encoded protein is CASSNRDDGYTEAFF.

The chain combines TRBV30 with TRBJ1-2; the D gene is possibly TRBD1 (5 bases). The V gene lost 1 base and the J gene lost 1 base, with 7 bases spanning the gap. Germline loops: CDR1 GTSNPN, CDR2 SVGIG (reference sequence). The CDR3 runs 13 residues. DNA of the CDR3: TGTGCCTGGAGTGCCAGGGATAACTATGGCTACACCTTC. It encodes CAWSARDNYGYTF.

The rearrangement links TRBV7-3 to TRBJ1-1, with a weak D call TRBD1 (5 bases). This CDR3 contains 17 residues. CDR1 SGHTA and CDR2 FQGTGA come from the germline V gene. The germline V and J ends were trimmed by 6 bases and 4 bases, with 24 bases remaining between them. The CDR3 DNA reads TGTGCCAGCAGTTACGCTCCGGGACCCAAAGGGAGCACTGAAGCTTTCTTT. This codes for CASSYAPGPKGSTEAFF.

This clonotype was detected a few times. The chain couples TRBV12-3 or TRBV12-4 to TRBJ2-6; the match to TRBD1 covers 7 bases. V dropped 5 bases and J dropped 4; count of bases not matched to a gene: 8. CDR3 size: 16 residues. The CDR3 DNA follows: TGTGCCAGCAGTGCACGAACAGGGGCCGGGGCCAACGTCCTGACTTTC. As protein: CASSARTGAGANVLTF.

This sequence joins TRBV7-8 and TRBJ1-2; 9 bases are a match to TRBD1. J was trimmed by 8 bases and V by 3 bases; bases with no gene match: 13. The CDR3 totals 16 residues. Germline V CDR1 and CDR2: SGHVS, FQNEAQ. CDR3 protein: CASSFDWDRDGNGYTF. The CDR3 region has the DNA TGTGCCAGCAGCTTCGACTGGGACAGGGACGGTAACGGCTACACCTTC.